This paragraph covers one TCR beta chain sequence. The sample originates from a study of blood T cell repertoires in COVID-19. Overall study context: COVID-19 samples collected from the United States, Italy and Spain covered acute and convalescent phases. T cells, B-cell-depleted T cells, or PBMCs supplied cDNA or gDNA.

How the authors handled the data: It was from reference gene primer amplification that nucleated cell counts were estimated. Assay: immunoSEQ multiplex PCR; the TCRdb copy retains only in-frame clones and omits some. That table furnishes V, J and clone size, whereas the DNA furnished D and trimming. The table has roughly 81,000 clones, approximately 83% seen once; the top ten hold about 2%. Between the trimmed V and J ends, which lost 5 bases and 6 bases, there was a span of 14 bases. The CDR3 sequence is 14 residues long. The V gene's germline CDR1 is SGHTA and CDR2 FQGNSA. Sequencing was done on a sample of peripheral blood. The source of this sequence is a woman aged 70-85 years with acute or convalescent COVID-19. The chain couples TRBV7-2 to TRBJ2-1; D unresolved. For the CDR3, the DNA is TGTGCCAGCAGCCAAGAGGCTATAAGCAATGAGCAGTTCTTC. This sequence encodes CASSQEAISNEQFF.